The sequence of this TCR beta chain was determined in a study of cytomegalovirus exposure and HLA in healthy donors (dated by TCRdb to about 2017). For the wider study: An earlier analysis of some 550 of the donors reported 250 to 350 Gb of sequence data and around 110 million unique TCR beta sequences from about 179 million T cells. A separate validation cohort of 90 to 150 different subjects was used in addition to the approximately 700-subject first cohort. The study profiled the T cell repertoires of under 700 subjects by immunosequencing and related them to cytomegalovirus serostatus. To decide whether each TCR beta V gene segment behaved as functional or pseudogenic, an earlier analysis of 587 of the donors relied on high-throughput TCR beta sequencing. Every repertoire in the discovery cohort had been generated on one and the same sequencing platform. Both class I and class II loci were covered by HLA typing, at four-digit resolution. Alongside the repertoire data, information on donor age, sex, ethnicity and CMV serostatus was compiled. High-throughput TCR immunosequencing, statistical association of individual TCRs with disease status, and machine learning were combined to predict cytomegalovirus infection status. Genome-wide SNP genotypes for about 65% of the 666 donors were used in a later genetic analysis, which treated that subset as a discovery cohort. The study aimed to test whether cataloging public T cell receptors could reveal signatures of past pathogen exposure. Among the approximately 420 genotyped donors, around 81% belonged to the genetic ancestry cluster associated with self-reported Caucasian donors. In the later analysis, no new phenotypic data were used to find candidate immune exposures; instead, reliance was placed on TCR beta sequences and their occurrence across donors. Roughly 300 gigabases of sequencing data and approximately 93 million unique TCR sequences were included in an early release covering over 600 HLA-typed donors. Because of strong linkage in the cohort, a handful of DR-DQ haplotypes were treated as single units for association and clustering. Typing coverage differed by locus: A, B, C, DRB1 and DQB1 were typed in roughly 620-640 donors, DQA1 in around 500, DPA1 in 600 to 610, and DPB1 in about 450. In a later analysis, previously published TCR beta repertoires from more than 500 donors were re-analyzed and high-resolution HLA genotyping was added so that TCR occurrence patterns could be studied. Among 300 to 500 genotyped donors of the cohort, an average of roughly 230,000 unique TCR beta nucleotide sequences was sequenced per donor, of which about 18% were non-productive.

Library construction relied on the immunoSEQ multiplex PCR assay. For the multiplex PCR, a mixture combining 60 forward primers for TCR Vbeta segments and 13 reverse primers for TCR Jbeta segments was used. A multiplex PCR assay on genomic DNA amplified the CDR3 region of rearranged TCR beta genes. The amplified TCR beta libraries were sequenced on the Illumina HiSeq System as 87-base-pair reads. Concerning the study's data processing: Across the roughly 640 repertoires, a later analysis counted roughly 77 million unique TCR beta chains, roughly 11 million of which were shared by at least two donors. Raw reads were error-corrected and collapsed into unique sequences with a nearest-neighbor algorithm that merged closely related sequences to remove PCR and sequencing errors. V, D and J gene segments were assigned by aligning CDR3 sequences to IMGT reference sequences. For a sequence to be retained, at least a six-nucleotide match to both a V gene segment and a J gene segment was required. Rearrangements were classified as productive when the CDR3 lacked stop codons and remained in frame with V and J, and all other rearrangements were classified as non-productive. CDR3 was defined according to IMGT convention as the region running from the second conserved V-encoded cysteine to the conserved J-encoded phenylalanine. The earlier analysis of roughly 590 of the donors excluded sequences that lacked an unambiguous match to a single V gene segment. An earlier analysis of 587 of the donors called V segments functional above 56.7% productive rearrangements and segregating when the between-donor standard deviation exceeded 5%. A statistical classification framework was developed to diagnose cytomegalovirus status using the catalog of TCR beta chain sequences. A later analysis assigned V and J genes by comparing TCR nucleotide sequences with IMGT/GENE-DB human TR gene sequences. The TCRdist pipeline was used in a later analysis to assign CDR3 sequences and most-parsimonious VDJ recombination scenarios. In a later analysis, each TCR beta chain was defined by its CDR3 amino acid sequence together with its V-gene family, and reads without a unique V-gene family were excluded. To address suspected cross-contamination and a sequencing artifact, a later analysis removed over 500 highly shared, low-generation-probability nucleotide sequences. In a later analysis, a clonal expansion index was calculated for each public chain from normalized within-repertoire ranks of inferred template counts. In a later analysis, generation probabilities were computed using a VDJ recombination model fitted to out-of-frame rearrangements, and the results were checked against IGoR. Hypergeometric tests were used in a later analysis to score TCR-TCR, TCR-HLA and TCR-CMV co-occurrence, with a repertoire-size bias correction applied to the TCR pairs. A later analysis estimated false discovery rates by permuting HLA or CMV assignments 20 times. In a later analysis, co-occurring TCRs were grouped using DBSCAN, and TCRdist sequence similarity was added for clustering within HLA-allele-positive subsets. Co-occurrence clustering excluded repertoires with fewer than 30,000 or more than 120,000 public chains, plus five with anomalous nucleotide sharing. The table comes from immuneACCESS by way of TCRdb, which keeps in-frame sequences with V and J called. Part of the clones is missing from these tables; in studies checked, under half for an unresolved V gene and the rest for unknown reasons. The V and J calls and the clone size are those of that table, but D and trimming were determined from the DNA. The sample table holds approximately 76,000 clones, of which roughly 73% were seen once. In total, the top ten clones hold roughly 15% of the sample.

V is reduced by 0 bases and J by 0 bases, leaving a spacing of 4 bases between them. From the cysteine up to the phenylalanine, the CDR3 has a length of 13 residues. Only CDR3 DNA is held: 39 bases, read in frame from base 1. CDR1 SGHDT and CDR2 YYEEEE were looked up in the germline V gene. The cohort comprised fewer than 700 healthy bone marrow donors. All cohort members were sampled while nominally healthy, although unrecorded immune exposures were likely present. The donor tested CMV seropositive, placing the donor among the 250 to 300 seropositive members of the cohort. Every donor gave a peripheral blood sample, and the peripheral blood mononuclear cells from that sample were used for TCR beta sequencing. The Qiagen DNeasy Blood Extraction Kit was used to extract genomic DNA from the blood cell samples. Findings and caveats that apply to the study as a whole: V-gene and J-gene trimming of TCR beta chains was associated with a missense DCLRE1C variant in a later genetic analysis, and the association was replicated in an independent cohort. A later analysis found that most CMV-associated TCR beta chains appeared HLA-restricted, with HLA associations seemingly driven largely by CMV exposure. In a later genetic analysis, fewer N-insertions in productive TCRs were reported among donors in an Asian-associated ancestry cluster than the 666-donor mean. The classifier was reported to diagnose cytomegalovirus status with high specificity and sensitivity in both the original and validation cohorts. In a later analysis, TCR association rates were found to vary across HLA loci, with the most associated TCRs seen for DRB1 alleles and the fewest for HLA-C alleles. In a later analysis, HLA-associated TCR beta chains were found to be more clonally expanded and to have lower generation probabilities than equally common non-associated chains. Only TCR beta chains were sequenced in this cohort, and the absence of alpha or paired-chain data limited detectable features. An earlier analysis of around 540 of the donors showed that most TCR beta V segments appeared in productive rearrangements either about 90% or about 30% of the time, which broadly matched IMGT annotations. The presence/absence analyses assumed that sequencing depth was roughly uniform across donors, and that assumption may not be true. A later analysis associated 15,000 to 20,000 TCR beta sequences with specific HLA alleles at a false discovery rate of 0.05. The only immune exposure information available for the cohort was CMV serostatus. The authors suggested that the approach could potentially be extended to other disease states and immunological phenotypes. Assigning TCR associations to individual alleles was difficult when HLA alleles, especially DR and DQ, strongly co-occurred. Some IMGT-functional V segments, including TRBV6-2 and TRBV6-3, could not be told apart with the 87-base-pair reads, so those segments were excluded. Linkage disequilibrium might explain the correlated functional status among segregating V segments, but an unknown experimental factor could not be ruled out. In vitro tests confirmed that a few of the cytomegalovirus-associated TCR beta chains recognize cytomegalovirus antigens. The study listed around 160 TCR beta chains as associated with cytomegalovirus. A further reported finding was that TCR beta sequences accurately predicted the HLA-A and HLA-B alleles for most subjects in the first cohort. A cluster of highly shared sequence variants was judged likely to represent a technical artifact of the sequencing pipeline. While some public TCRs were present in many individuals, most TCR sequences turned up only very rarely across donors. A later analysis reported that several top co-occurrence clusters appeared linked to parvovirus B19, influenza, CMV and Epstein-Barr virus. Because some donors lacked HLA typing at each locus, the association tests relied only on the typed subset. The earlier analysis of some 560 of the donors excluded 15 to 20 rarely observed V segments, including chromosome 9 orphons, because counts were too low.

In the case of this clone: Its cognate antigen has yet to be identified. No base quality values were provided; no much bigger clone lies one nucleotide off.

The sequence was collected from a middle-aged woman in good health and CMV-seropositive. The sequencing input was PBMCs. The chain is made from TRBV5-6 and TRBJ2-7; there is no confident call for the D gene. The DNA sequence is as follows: TGTGCCAGCAGCTTGGACTACTCCTACGAGCAGTACTTC. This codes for CASSLDYSYEQYF.